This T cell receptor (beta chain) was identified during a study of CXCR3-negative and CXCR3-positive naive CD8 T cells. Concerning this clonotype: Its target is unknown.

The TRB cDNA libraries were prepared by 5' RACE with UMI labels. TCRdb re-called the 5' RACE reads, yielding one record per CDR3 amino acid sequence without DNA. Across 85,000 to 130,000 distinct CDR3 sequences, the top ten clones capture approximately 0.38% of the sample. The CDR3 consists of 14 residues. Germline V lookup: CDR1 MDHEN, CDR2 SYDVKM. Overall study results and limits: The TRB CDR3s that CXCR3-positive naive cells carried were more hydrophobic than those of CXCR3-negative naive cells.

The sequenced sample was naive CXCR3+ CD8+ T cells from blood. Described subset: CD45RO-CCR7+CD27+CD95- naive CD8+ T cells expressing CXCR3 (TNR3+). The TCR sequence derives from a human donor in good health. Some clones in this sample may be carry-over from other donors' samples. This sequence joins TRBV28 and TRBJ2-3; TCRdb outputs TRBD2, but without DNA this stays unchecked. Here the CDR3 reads CATEREGVLDTQYF.